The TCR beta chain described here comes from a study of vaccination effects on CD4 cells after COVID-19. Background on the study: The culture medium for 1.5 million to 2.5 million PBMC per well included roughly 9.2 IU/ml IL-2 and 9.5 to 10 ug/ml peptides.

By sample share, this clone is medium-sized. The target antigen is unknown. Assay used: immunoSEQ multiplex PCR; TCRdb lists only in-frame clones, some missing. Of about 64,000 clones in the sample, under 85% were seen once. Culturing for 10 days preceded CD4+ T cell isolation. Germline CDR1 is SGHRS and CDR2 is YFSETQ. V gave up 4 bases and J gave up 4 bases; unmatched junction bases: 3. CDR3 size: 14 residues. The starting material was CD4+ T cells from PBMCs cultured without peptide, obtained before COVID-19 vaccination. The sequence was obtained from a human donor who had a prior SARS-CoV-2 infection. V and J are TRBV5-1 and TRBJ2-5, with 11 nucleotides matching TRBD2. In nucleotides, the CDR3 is TGCGCCAGCAGCGGAACTAGCGGGGGAGAGACCCAGTACTTC. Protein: CASSGTSGGETQYF. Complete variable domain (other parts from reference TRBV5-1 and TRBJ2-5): KAGVTQTPRYLIKTRGQQVTLSCSPISGHRSVSWYQQTPGQGLQFLFEYFSETQRNKGNFPGRFSGRQFSNSRSEMNVSTLELGDSALYLCASSGTSGGETQYFGPGTRLLVL.